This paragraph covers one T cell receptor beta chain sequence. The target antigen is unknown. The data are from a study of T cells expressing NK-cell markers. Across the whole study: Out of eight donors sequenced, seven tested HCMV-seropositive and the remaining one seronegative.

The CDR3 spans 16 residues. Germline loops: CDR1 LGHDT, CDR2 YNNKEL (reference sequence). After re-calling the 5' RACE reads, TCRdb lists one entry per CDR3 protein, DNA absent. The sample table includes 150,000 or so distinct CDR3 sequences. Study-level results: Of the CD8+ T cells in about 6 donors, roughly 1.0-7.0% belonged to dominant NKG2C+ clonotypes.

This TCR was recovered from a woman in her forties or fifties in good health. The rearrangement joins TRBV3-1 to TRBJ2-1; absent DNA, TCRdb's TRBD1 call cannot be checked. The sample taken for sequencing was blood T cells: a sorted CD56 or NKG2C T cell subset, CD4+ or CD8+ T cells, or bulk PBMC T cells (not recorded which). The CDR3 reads CASSQDEIPGYNEQFF.